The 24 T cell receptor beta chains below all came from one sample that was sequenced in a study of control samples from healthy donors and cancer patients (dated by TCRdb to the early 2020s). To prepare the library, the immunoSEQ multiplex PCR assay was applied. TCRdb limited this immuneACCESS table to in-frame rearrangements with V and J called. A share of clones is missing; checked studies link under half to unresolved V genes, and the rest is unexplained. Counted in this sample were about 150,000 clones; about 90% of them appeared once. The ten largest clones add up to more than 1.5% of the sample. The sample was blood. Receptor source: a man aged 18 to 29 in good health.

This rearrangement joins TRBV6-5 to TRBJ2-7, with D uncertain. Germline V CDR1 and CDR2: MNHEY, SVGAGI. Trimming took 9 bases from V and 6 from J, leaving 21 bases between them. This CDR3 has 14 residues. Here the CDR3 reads CARLPIPPQGEQYF. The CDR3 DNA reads TGTGCCAGACTACCCATCCCTCCGCAAGGCGAGCAGTACTTC.

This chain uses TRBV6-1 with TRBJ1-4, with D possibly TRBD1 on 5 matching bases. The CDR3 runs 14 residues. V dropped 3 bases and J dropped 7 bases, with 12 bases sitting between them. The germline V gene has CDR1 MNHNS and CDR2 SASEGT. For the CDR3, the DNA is TGTGCCAGCAGTGATACACAGGTACCTGAAAAACTGTTTTTT. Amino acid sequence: CASSDTQVPEKLFF.

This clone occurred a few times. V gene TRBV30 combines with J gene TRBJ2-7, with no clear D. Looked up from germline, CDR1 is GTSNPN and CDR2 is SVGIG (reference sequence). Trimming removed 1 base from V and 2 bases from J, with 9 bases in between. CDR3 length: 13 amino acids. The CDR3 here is CAWSEGATYEQYF. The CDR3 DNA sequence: TGTGCCTGGAGTGAAGGCGCCACCTACGAGCAGTACTTC.

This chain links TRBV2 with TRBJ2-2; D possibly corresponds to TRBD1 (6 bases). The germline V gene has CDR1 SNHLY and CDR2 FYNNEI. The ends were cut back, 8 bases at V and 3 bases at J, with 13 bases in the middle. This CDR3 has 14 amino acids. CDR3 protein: CASRFNRDTGELFF. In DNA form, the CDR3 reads TGTGCCAGCCGATTTAACAGGGACACCGGGGAGCTGTTTTTT.

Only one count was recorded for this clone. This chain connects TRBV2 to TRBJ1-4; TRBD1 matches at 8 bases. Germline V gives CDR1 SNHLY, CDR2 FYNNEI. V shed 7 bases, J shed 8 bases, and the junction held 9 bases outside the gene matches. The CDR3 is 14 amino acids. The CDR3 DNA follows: TGTGCCAGCATCTCCGACAGGGGAAGGGAAAAACTGTTTTTT. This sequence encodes CASISDRGREKLFF. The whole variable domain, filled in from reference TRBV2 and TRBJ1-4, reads EPEVTQTPSHQVTQMGQEVILRCVPISNHLYFYWYRQILGQKVEFLVSFYNNEISEKSEIFDDQFSVERPDGSNFTLKIRSTKLEDSAMYFCASISDRGREKLFFGSGTQLSVL.

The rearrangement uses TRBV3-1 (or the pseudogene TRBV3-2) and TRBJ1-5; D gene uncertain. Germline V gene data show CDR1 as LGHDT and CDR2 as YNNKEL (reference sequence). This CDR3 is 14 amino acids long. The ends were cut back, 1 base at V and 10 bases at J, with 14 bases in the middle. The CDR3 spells CASSQGGTSSPQHF. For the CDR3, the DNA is TGTGCCAGCAGCCAAGGGGGTACCTCATCTCCCCAGCATTTT.

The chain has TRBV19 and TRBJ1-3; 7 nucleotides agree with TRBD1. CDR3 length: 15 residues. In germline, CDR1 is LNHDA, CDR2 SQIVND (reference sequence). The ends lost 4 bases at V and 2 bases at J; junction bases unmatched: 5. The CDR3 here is CASSRQGQAGNTIYF. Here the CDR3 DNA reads TGTGCCAGTAGTAGACAGGGTCAAGCTGGAAACACCATATATTTT.

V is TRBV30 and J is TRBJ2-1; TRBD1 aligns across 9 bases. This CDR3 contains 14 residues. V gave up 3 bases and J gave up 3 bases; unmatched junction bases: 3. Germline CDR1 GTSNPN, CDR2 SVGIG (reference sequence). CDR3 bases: TGTGCCTGGAGCCCGGGACAGGGCTACAATGAGCAGTTCTTC. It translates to CAWSPGQGYNEQFF.

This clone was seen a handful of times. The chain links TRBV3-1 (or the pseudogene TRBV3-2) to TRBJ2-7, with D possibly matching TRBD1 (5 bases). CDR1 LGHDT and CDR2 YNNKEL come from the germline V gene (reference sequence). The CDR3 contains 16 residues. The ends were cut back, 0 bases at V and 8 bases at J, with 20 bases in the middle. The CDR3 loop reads CASSQDESDNSAKQYF. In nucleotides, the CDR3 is TGTGCCAGCAGCCAAGATGAGTCGGACAACTCCGCCAAGCAGTACTTC.

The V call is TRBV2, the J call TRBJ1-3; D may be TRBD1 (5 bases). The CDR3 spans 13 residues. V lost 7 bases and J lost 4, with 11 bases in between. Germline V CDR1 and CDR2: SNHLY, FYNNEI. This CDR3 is CASTAGRGNTIYF. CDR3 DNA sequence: TGTGCCAGCACAGCAGGGAGAGGAAACACCATATATTTT.

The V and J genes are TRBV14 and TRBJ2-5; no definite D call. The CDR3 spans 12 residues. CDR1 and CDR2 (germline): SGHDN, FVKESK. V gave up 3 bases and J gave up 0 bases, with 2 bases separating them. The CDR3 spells CASSQYQETQYF. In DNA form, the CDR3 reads TGTGCCAGCAGCCAGTACCAAGAGACCCAGTACTTC. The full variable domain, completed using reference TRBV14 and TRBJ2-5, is EAGVTQFPSHSVIEKGQTVTLRCDPISGHDNLYWYRRVMGKEIKFLLHFVKESKQDESGMPNNRFLAERTGGTYSTLKVQPAELEDSGVYFCASSQYQETQYFGPGTRLLVL.

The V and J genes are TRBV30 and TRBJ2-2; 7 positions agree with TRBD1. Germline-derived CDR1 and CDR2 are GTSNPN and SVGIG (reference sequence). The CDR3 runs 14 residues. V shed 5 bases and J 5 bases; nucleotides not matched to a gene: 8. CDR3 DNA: TGTGCCTGGGACAGGGCCGCACGTACCGGGGAGCTGTTTTTT. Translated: CAWDRAARTGELFF.

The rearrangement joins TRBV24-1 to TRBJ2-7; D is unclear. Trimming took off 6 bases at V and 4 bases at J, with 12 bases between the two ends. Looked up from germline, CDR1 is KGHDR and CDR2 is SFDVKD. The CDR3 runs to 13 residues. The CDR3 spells CATSPSHSYEQYF. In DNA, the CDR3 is TGTGCCACCAGTCCCAGCCATAGTTACGAGCAGTACTTC.

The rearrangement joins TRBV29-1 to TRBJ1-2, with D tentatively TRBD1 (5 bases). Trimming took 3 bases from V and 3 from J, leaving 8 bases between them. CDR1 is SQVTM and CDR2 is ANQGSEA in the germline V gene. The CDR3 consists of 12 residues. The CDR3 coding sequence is TGCAGCGTTGAGGGGGACGACTATGGCTACACCTTC. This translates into CSVEGDDYGYTF. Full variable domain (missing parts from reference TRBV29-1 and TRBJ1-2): SAVISQKPSRDICQRGTSLTIQCQVDSQVTMMFWYRQQPGQSLTLIATANQGSEATYESGFVIDKFPISRPNLTFSTLTVSNMSPEDSSIYLCSVEGDDYGYTFGSGTRLTVV.

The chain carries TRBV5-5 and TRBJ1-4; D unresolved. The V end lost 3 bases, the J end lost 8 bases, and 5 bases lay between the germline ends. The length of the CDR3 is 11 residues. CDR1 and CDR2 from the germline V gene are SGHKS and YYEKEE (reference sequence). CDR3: CASSWEEKLFF. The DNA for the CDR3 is TGTGCCAGCAGCTGGGAAGAAAAACTGTTTTTT.

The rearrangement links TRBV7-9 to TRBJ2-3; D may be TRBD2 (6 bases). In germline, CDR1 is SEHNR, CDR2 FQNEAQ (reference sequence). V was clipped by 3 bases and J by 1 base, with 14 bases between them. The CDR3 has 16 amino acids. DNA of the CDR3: TGTGCCAGCAGCTTCGCCGGGACTCGCCGCACAGATACGCAGTATTTT. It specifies CASSFAGTRRTDTQYF.

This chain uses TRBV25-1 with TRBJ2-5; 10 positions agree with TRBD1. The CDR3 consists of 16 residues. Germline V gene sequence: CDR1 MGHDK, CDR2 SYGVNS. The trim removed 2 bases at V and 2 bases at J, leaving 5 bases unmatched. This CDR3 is CASSEGTGVGQETQYF. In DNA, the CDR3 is TGTGCCAGCAGTGAAGGGACAGGGGTTGGGCAAGAGACCCAGTACTTC.

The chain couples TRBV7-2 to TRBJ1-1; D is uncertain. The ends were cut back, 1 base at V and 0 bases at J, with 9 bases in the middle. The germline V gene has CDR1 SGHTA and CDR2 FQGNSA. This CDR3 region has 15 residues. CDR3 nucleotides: TGTGCCAGCAGCTTAGGATGGGGATTGAACACTGAAGCTTTCTTT. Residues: CASSLGWGLNTEAFF.

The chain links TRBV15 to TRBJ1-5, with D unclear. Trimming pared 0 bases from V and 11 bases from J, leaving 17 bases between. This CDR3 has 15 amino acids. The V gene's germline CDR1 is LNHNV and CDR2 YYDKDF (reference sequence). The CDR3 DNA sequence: TGTGCCACCAGCAGAGATCAACGTGTTGGCCTAACCCAGCATTTT. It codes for CATSRDQRVGLTQHF.

CDR3 coding DNA: TGTGCCAGCAGCTTAGCAGGGGCGGACACTGAAGCTTTCTTT. This gives the protein CASSLAGADTEAFF. The chain employs TRBV11-2 and TRBJ1-1, with a possible D match to TRBD1 (6 bases). V was pared by 1 base and J by 3 bases, with 9 bases between. The CDR3 extends over 14 amino acids. The V gene's germline CDR1 is SGHAT and CDR2 FQNNGV.

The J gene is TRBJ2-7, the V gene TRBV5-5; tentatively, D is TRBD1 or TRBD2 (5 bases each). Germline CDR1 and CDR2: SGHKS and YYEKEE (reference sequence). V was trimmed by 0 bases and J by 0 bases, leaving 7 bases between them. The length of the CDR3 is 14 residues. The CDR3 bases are TGTGCCAGCAGCTTGGGGGGGAACTCCTACGAGCAGTACTTC. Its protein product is CASSLGGNSYEQYF. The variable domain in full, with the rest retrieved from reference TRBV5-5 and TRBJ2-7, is DAGVTQSPTHLIKTRGQQVTLRCSPISGHKSVSWYQQVLGQGPQFIFQYYEKEERGRGNFPDRFSARQFPNYSSELNVNALLLGDSALYLCASSLGGNSYEQYFGPGTRLTVT.

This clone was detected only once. The CDR3 DNA reads as TGTGCCAGTAGTATAGATGGCGGGTACCAAGAGACCCAGTACTTC. This translates into CASSIDGGYQETQYF. The rearrangement uses TRBV19 and TRBJ2-5; TRBD2 might be the D (5 bases). CDR1 LNHDA and CDR2 SQIVND come from the germline V gene (reference sequence). The length of the CDR3 is 15 residues. Trimming removed 0 bases at V and 0 bases at J, with 8 bases between.

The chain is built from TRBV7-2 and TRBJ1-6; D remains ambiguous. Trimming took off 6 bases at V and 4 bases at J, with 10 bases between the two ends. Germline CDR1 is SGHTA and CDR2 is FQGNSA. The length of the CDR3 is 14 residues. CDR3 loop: CASSPQSYNSPLHF. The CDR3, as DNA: TGTGCCAGCAGTCCACAGTCGTATAATTCACCCCTCCACTTT.

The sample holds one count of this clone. CDR3 sequence reads: CASTTASGGGCANTEAFF. For the CDR3, the DNA is TGTGCCAGCACCACGGCCTCGGGGGGAGGTTGCGCGAACACTGAAGCTTTCTTT. The chain employs TRBV21-1 and TRBJ1-1. TRBV21-1 is annotated as a pseudogene. This CDR3 has 18 residues.